The TCR beta chain under discussion was sequenced for a study of T cells in Graves' hyperthyroidism and ophthalmopathy. Background on the study: At initial diagnosis, before any treatment had begun, peripheral blood was obtained.

Study results and caveats: The model made its ophthalmopathy prediction, and onset followed a median approximately 6 months later.

This clonotype has just a few counts. Antigen specificity is unknown. Trimming cost V 6 bases and J 3 bases; bases outside gene matches: 3. The CDR3 consists of 13 residues. Germline V gives CDR1 MDHEN, CDR2 SYDVKM. The TCR beta CDR3 regions underwent amplification using RNA transcripts as the source. RT-PCR in the first round (using the HTBI primer set) targeted the TCR CDR3. From the multiplex PCR reads, TCRdb called clonotypes with MiXCR, one entry per CDR3 protein. The sample has around 300,000 distinct CDR3 sequences; roughly 20% are singletons. Uncontrolled infection, other autoimmune disease, pregnancy or lactation excluded patients. The PBMCs studied were ones that came from 9 to 10 ml fresh peripheral blood.

Specimen: blood. V usage is TRBV28 and J usage is TRBJ1-1; TRBD1 matches at 8 bases. The TCR sequence derives from a man in his forties or fifties with Graves' ophthalmopathy. CDR3 loop: CASSDRGYTEAFF. The DNA for the CDR3 is TGTGCCAGCAGCGACAGGGGTTACACTGAAGCTTTCTTT.